This is a list of T cell receptor beta chains from one sample in a study of CXCR4 blockade with PD-1 therapy in pancreatic cancer. Measured with immunoSEQ multiplex PCR; TCRdb has only the in-frame clones, and not every one. The repertoire includes fewer than 950 clones, 50% of them detected once, and less than 6% sits in the top ten. Material for sequencing was tumor tissue. Source of these receptors: a human donor with pancreatic ductal adenocarcinoma. CDR3s include the opening cysteine and the closing phenylalanine or tryptophan. The D gene is left open where the match is weak. Rows may omit the clone size; those that give it use once, few, many or a size class.

d_call j_call v_call clone_size cdr3_nt cdr3_aa
NA TRBJ2-1 TRBV19 NA TGTGCCAGTAGTATAGAGGCAGGGGCCTCCTACAATGAGCAGTTCTTC CASSIEAGASYNEQFF
NA TRBJ1-2 TRBV14 NA TGTGCCAGCAGCCAAGAGCAGGGGTTATATGGCTACACCTTC CASSQEQGLYGYTF
NA TRBJ2-1 TRBV29-1 NA TGCAGCGTTGAAGGGGCGGGGAGCTCCTACAATGAGCAGTTCTTC CSVEGAGSSYNEQFF
TRBD1 TRBJ2-3 TRBV18 NA TGTGCCAGCTCACCGCGACAGGGTTGGGCGACAGATACGCAGTATTTT CASSPRQGWATDTQYF
TRBD2 TRBJ2-1 TRBV19 NA TGTGCCAGTAGTATCTCTAGCGGGGGGACAATGATGGCGTTCTTC CASSISSGGTMMAFF
NA TRBJ1-5 TRBV19 NA TGTGCCAGTAGACAGAATTTCGATCAGCCCCAGCATTTT CASRQNFDQPQHF
NA TRBJ2-3 TRBV28 NA TGTGCCAGCAGTCCCGGGAGTGCTGGGACAGATACGCAGTATTTT CASSPGSAGTDTQYF
TRBD2 TRBJ2-3 TRBV11-3 few TGTGCCAGCAGCCCGTTGTGGACTAGCGGGAGGGCTAGAGATACGCAGTATTTT CASSPLWTSGRARDTQYF
NA TRBJ2-3 TRBV29-1 once TGCAGCGTTGGTCACGCACCACTGGGAGATACGCAGTATTTT CSVGHAPLGDTQYF
NA TRBJ2-1 TRBV6-8 NA TGTGCCAGCAGTGACGGGGTTGGGGTTGAGCAGTTCTTC CASSDGVGVEQFF
NA TRBJ2-1 TRBV6-8 few TGTGCCAGCAGTCGCGAGGGGACTCACAATGAGCAGTTCTTC CASSREGTHNEQFF
TRBD1 TRBJ2-5 TRBV19 NA TGTGCCAGTAGCCAGACAGGGGGCGAGACCCAGTACTTC CASSQTGGETQYF
TRBD2 TRBJ2-7 TRBV10-2 NA TGCGCCAGCAGTGTTAAAAGGGCGGGAGCTACCTACGAGCAGTACTTC CASSVKRAGATYEQYF
NA TRBJ1-1 TRBV6-8 NA TGTGCCAGCAGTCTAGGACGGAACACTGAAGCTTTCTTT CASSLGRNTEAFF
NA TRBJ1-5 TRBV19 NA TGTGCCAGTAGTACACTACAAGAACAAGCCTATGATCAGCCCCAGCATTTT CASSTLQEQAYDQPQHF
NA TRBJ2-1 TRBV30 NA TGTGCCTGGAGTGCCCTGTACAATGAGCAGTTCTTC CAWSALYNEQFF
TRBD2 TRBJ2-1 TRBV11-3 few TGTGCCAGCAGCTCCAGGACTAGCGGCAACAATGAGCAGTTCTTC CASSSRTSGNNEQFF
NA TRBJ1-1 TRBV28 NA TGTGCCAGCAGTTTCGGCGGGACGTCCGAGGTAGCTTTCTTT CASSFGGTSEVAFF
TRBD1 TRBJ1-1 TRBV29-1 NA TGCAGCGTTCGAGGACAGGAGAGCACTGAAGCTTTCTTT CSVRGQESTEAFF
TRBD2 TRBJ2-2 TRBV11-3 NA TGTGCCAGCAGCCGCATGACTAGCGGGAGTTTCGCCGGGGAGCTGTTTTTT CASSRMTSGSFAGELFF
TRBD1 TRBJ2-1 TRBV14 once TGTGCCAGCAGCCAATCAGGGGGCCCTAGTTACAATGAGCAGTTCTTC CASSQSGGPSYNEQFF
NA TRBJ2-5 TRBV29-1 NA TGCAGCGTACACCCGATCGGGCAAGAGACCCAGTACTTC CSVHPIGQETQYF
NA TRBJ2-3 TRBV12-2 few TGTGCCAACCCATACGGGACCTACACAGATACGCAGTATTTT CANPYGTYTDTQYF
NA TRBJ2-3 TRBV28 few TGTGCCAGCAGTTGGAGGGGCACAGATACGCAGTATTTT CASSWRGTDTQYF
TRBD2 TRBJ2-3 TRBV15 NA TGTGCCACCAGCAGGCCCTACGGAGGCGGGAGATCCCCAGATACGCAGTATTTT CATSRPYGGGRSPDTQYF
TRBD2 TRBJ2-1 TRBV4-1 few TGCGCCAGCAGCCAAGGCTCTGACGGGAGGGTCAACAATGAGCAGTTCTTC CASSQGSDGRVNNEQFF
NA TRBJ2-7 TRBV29-1 NA TGCAGCGTTGAGGACAGAGAGAAATACGAGCAGTACTTC CSVEDREKYEQYF
TRBD2 TRBJ2-2 TRBV29-1 NA TGCAGCGTTGATAGATGGGGGACTAGCGGGGGCGACACCGGGGAGCTGTTTTTT CSVDRWGTSGGDTGELFF
TRBD1 TRBJ2-5 TRBV19 NA TGTGCCAGTAGTTCCGGGACAGACGGAGAGACCCAGTACTTC CASSSGTDGETQYF
NA TRBJ1-1 TRBV28 NA TGTGCCAGCAGTTTAACCTATGTGGGCAGAGGGGACACTGAAGCTTTCTTT CASSLTYVGRGDTEAFF
NA TRBJ1-4 TRBV11-3 few TGTGCCAGCACCCTGGGCCTCACAACTAATGAAAAACTGTTTTTT CASTLGLTTNEKLFF
NA TRBJ1-4 TRBV30 NA TGTGCCTGGAGTGCGGGGTCACTCAAACTGTTTTTT CAWSAGSLKLFF
TRBD2 TRBJ2-7 TRBV28 NA TGTGCCAGCAGTTTAGCGGGAGGGTACGAGCAGTACTTC CASSLAGGYEQYF
TRBD1 TRBJ2-2 TRBV18 NA TGTGCCAGCTCACCGGGACAGGGTTCCCCTAAGAACACCGGGGAGCTGTTTTTT CASSPGQGSPKNTGELFF
TRBD1 TRBJ1-1 TRBV6-8 NA TGTGCCAGCATCACAGGGGCTCCGATGAACACTGAAGCTTTCTTT CASITGAPMNTEAFF
NA TRBJ2-7 TRBV18 NA TGTGCCAGCTCATCAACGAGGGGTTGGCACGAGCAGTACTTC CASSSTRGWHEQYF
TRBD2 TRBJ2-7 TRBV14 NA TGTGCCAGCAGCCAAGGCCCTCTGAGGCGGGAGTCCTACGAGCAGTACTTC CASSQGPLRRESYEQYF
TRBD1 TRBJ1-5 TRBV11-3 NA TGTGCCAGCAGCTCCCGGGACAGGGATCAGCCCCAGCATTTT CASSSRDRDQPQHF
NA TRBJ2-3 TRBV11-3 few TGTGCCAGCAGCCTCGGGTGGACTCCTGGAGATACGCAGTATTTT CASSLGWTPGDTQYF
NA TRBJ2-4 TRBV9 few TGTGCCAGCAGCGTAGGGCGTTGGGGACTGCGGACCAAAAACATTCAGTACTTC CASSVGRWGLRTKNIQYF
NA TRBJ1-2 TRBV18 NA TGTGCCAGCTCACCACCTGGGCTCCAAGCCGATGGCTACACCTTC CASSPPGLQADGYTF
TRBD2 TRBJ2-7 TRBV18 once TGTGCCAGCTCACCGTCAGCGGGAGGCCGGGACGAGCAGTACTTC CASSPSAGGRDEQYF
NA TRBJ2-6 TRBV6-8 few TGTGCCAGTTCGACTACCTCTGGGGCCAACGTCCTGACTTTC CASSTTSGANVLTF
TRBD2 TRBJ2-1 TRBV6-8 few TGTGCCAGCAGTCGCGGGACTAGCGGTAACAATGAGCAGTTCTTC CASSRGTSGNNEQFF
NA TRBJ2-7 TRBV28 NA TGTGCCAGCAGTTTGAGTGACTTTGTCCACGAGCAGTACTTC CASSLSDFVHEQYF
NA TRBJ1-2 TRBV6-8 few TGTGCCAGCAGCTCAGGGGAGGCTCTGGGCTACACCTTC CASSSGEALGYTF
NA TRBJ2-1 TRBV11-3 few TGTGCCAGCAGCTTTTTGTCGAGTCGGCGTCTCGATGAGCAGTTCTTC CASSFLSSRRLDEQFF
TRBD1 TRBJ2-7 TRBV6-8 NA TGTGCCAGCAGTTACCCGGGACAGGGTACCTACGAGCAGTACTTC CASSYPGQGTYEQYF
NA TRBJ2-1 TRBV18 NA TGTGCCAGCTCACCACGGGAAAGGGTCGATGAGCAGTTCTTC CASSPRERVDEQFF
NA TRBJ2-1 TRBV19 NA TGTGCCAGTAGTAGCCGGGATGAGCAGTTCTTC CASSSRDEQFF
NA TRBJ2-1 TRBV12-5 few TGTGCCAGCACTCCAGGTTGGTTGTCCAATGAGCAGTTCTTC CASTPGWLSNEQFF
TRBD2 TRBJ2-1 TRBV11-3 few TGTACCAGCAGCTTATCGTCGATAGCGGGAGTGCTGTTCTTC CTSSLSSIAGVLFF
NA TRBJ2-1 TRBV25-1 NA TGTGCCAGCAGTGAATGGGACAATGAGCAGTTCTTC CASSEWDNEQFF
NA TRBJ1-1 TRBV9 NA TGTGCCAGCAGCGTACAAGGAGGGGCGAACACTGAAGCTTTCTTT CASSVQGGANTEAFF
NA TRBJ2-7 TRBV14 NA TGTGCCAGCAGCCTAACGTACGAGCAGTACTTC CASSLTYEQYF
NA TRBJ2-3 TRBV28 NA TGTGCCAGCACTAGAGGCACAGATACGCAGTATTTT CASTRGTDTQYF
NA TRBJ2-7 TRBV19 NA TGTGCCAGTAGTATGGAACTTGACAGTGTCGGGTACGAGCAGTACTTC CASSMELDSVGYEQYF